A selection of T cell receptor beta chains follows, all from one sample in a study of control samples from healthy donors and cancer patients. Data came from immunoSEQ multiplex PCR; TCRdb stores just in-frame clones and leaves some out. Here the sample spans 100,000 to 150,000 clones, less than 95% being singletons. Material for sequencing was blood. The receptors originated from a man between 18 and 35 years old in good health. The CDR3 runs from the conserved cysteine through the conserved F or W. The D gene is left open where the match is weak. Rows give clone size only sometimes, using once, few, many, or a class for an expanded clone.

d_call j_call v_call clone_size cdr3_aa cdr3_nt
NA TRBJ2-7 TRBV6-5 NA CASRADPYEQYF TGTGCCAGCAGGGCAGATCCCTACGAGCAGTACTTC
NA TRBJ2-6 TRBV6-6 NA CASSYVQGWANVLTF TGTGCCAGCTCCTACGTACAGGGTTGGGCCAACGTCCTGACTTTC
NA TRBJ1-3 TRBV6-5 NA CASSYSDNSGNTIYF TGTGCCAGCAGTTACTCCGACAACTCTGGAAACACCATATATTTT
NA TRBJ2-5 TRBV15 NA CATSRGGQETQYF TGTGCCACCAGCAGAGGGGGACAAGAGACCCAGTACTTC
NA TRBJ1-1 TRBV5-1 NA CASSWNTGTPEAFF TGCGCCAGCAGCTGGAACACCGGGACACCAGAAGCTTTCTTT
NA TRBJ2-1 TRBV6-5 NA CASSYRESYNEQFF TGTGCCAGCAGTTACCGCGAGTCCTACAATGAGCAGTTCTTC
NA TRBJ1-5 TRBV2 NA CASRKTGYSNQPQHF TGTGCCAGCAGAAAAACAGGGTATAGCAATCAGCCCCAGCATTTT
TRBD1 TRBJ1-1 TRBV6-5 NA CATIPGGHTEAFF TGTGCCACTATACCAGGGGGCCATACTGAAGCTTTCTTT
TRBD1 TRBJ2-1 TRBV19 NA CASSFDRGDEQFF TGTGCCAGTAGTTTCGACAGGGGGGATGAGCAGTTCTTC
TRBD1 TRBJ1-5 TRBV5-6 NA CASSSWGTGVNQPQHF TGTGCCAGCAGCTCGTGGGGGACAGGGGTCAATCAGCCCCAGCATTTT
NA TRBJ1-2 TRBV30 NA CAWVRGNGYTF TGTGCCTGGGTAAGGGGGAATGGCTACACCTTC
NA TRBJ1-1 TRBV7-9 NA CASSLTEAFF TGTGCCAGCAGCTTAACTGAAGCTTTCTTT
NA TRBJ2-1 TRBV2 NA CASSLLSSYNEQFF TGTGCCAGCAGCCTTCTAAGCTCCTACAATGAGCAGTTCTTC
NA TRBJ1-1 TRBV28 NA CASTLYGGSNTEAFF TGTGCCAGCACCCTTTACGGGGGCTCGAACACTGAAGCTTTCTTT
TRBD2 TRBJ2-2 TRBV7-3 once CASSRTSGFGGELFF TGTGCCAGCAGCCGGACTAGCGGGTTTGGCGGGGAGCTGTTTTTT
NA TRBJ2-5 TRBV5-1 NA CASSSSRRIQETQYF TGCGCCAGCAGCTCCTCCCGGAGAATTCAAGAGACCCAGTACTTC
TRBD1 TRBJ2-2 TRBV30 NA CAWMPGGRTGELFF TGTGCCTGGATGCCAGGGGGTAGGACCGGGGAGCTGTTTTTT
NA TRBJ2-2 TRBV12-3/TRBV12-4 NA CASSLYISGELFF TGTGCCAGCAGTTTATATATTTCTGGGGAGCTGTTTTTT
NA TRBJ2-7 TRBV15 NA CATSRGDLYEQYF TGTGCCACCAGCAGGGGGGACCTCTACGAGCAGTACTTC
NA TRBJ2-2 TRBV10-1 NA CASMDDTGELFF TGCGCCAGCATGGACGATACCGGGGAGCTGTTTTTT
TRBD1 TRBJ1-1 TRBV18 few CASSLSTGAGEAFF TGTGCCAGCTCACTATCCACAGGGGCTGGTGAAGCTTTCTTT
TRBD1 TRBJ1-2 TRBV4-1 NA CASSQMDREEGYTF TGCGCCAGCAGCCAGATGGACAGGGAGGAAGGCTACACCTTC
NA TRBJ2-2 TRBV4-1 NA CASSQWVSGELFF TGCGCCAGCAGCCAATGGGTGTCCGGGGAGCTGTTTTTT
TRBD1 TRBJ1-5 TRBV6-1 NA CASSDQGALSQPQHF TGTGCCAGCAGTGATCAGGGGGCGCTCAGTCAGCCCCAGCATTTT
NA TRBJ1-4 TRBV9 NA CASSVGRGVSEKLFF TGTGCCAGCAGCGTAGGGAGGGGGGTGAGTGAAAAACTGTTTTTT
NA TRBJ1-1 TRBV11-2 NA CASSLNGNTEAFF TGTGCCAGCAGCTTAAACGGGAACACTGAAGCTTTCTTT
NA TRBJ2-1 TRBV11-2 NA CASSLGVFEQFF TGTGCCAGCAGCTTAGGAGTCTTTGAGCAGTTCTTC
TRBD1 TRBJ1-4 TRBV7-2 medium-sized CASASIQGGEKLFF TGTGCCAGCGCCTCGATTCAGGGGGGTGAAAAACTGTTTTTT
NA TRBJ2-7 TRBV7-9 NA CASSLDMKREEQYF TGTGCCAGCAGCTTAGACATGAAACGGGAGGAGCAGTACTTC
TRBD1 TRBJ1-2 TRBV4-2 NA CASSQGQGVRDGYTF TGTGCCAGCAGCCAAGGGCAGGGGGTTCGAGATGGCTACACCTTC
NA TRBJ2-6 TRBV14 NA CASSRTRGGPSGANVLTF TGTGCCAGCAGCCGAACAAGAGGGGGGCCCTCTGGGGCCAACGTCCTGACTTTC
NA TRBJ2-1 TRBV3-1/TRBV3-2 NA CASSQDWGNEQFF TGTGCCAGCAGCCAAGACTGGGGCAATGAGCAGTTCTTC
NA TRBJ1-6 TRBV6-5 NA CASSYGPTVGSPLHF TGTGCCAGCAGTTACGGTCCCACAGTGGGTTCACCCCTCCACTTT
TRBD1 TRBJ1-1 TRBV5-5 few CASSAGQGVEAFF TGTGCCAGCAGCGCGGGACAGGGGGTTGAAGCTTTCTTT
NA TRBJ1-2 TRBV9 NA CASSVVGAGYGYTF TGTGCCAGCAGCGTAGTAGGGGCTGGCTATGGCTACACCTTC
TRBD1 TRBJ1-2 TRBV11-1 NA CASSLNGQVYGYTF TGTGCCAGCAGCTTAAACGGACAGGTTTATGGCTACACCTTC
NA TRBJ1-1 TRBV11-1 NA CASSFAFPQNTEAFF TGTGCCAGCAGCTTTGCATTCCCCCAGAACACTGAAGCTTTCTTT
NA TRBJ2-3 TRBV19 NA CASSPGTHYTQYF TGTGCCAGTAGTCCGGGAACCCATTATACGCAGTATTTT
NA TRBJ1-2 TRBV7-9 NA CASSLVGDGYTF TGTGCCAGCAGCTTAGTAGGCGACGGCTACACCTTC
TRBD1 TRBJ1-4 TRBV6-5 NA CASSYRGQGTEKLFF TGTGCCAGCAGTTACAGGGGACAGGGGACTGAAAAACTGTTTTTT
NA TRBJ1-4 TRBV6-1 NA CASSELEQFEKLFF TGTGCCAGCAGTGAACTTGAGCAATTTGAAAAACTGTTTTTT
NA TRBJ1-5 TRBV12-5 once CASGYSNQPQHF TGTGCTAGTGGGTATAGCAATCAGCCCCAGCATTTT
NA TRBJ1-4 TRBV12-5 NA CASGLVTGRSNEKLFF TGTGCTAGTGGTTTGGTAACGGGACGGTCTAATGAAAAACTGTTTTTT
NA TRBJ1-3 TRBV30 NA CAWRFGNTIYF TGTGCCTGGCGTTTCGGAAACACCATATATTTT
TRBD1 TRBJ1-6 TRBV10-1 once CANRDRGPLNSPLHF TGCGCCAACCGAGACAGGGGACCACTTAATTCACCCCTCCACTTT
NA TRBJ2-5 TRBV5-6 NA CASSLTFKETQYF TGTGCCAGCAGCTTGACGTTCAAAGAGACCCAGTACTTC
NA TRBJ2-1 TRBV30 NA CAWSVLGASSYNEQFF TGTGCCTGGAGTGTACTGGGAGCGAGCTCCTACAATGAGCAGTTCTTC
NA TRBJ1-2 TRBV27 NA CASSSVSTIYGYTF TGTGCCAGCAGTTCCGTCAGCACTATCTATGGCTACACCTTC